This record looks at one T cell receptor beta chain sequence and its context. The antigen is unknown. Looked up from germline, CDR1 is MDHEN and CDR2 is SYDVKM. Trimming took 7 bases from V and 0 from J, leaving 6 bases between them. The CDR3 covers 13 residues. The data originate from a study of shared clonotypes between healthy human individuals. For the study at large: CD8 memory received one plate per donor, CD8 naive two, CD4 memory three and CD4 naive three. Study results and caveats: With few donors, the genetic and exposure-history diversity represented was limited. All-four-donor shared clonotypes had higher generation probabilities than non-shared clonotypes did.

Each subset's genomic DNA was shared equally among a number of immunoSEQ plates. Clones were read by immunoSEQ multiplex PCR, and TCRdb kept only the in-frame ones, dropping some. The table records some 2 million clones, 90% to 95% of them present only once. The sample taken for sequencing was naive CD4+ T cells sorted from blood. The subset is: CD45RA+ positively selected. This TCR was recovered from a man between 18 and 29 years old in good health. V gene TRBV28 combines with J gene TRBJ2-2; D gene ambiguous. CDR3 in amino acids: CASTLANTGELFF. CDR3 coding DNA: TGTGCCAGCACCCTAGCGAACACCGGGGAGCTGTTTTTT.